This record looks at one T cell receptor (beta chain) sequence and its context. The data were taken from a study of T cell responses to AZD1222 COVID-19 vaccine. Study background: Timing groups of about 4 and about 12 weeks for second doses were pooled.

Sequencing used immunoSEQ multiplex PCR; TCRdb keeps in-frame clones, though not all of them. In the table there are approximately 150,000 clones, about nine tenths of which are singletons. Germline V gives CDR1 SGHVS, CDR2 FQNEAQ. The V end lost 5 bases, the J end lost 2 bases, and 14 bases lay between the germline ends. This CDR3 is built from 15 residues. This chain links TRBV7-8 with TRBJ2-3; no clear D gene. The source was peripheral blood, collected on day 0 of AZD1222 vaccination. This sequence originates from an adult in good health. The DNA for the CDR3 is TGTGCCAGCAGCCCATCCCAATCCCTCACAGATACGCAGTATTTT. Translating gives CASSPSQSLTDTQYF.